The rows below give T cell receptor beta chains drawn from one sample of a study of post-analysis software for immune sequencing data. TCRdb redid the calling of the PCR reads with MiXCR, one entry per CDR3 protein. The data show some 370,000 distinct CDR3 sequences, less than 40% seen once. The source material was blood. The receptor set was obtained from a girl under 18 with multiple sclerosis. The CDR3 runs from the conserved cysteine through the conserved F or W. A D gene is named only where the DNA matches it firmly. Clone size is shown for a subset of rows, as once, few, many or a class of expanded clone.

j_gene | d_gene | abundance | v_gene | CDR3aa | CDR3nt
TRBJ2-1 | . | . | TRBV7-8 | CASSPPDSLNERFF | TGTGCCAGCAGCCCCCCGGACTCACTCAATGAGCGGTTCTTC
TRBJ1-1 | TRBD1 | . | TRBV25-1 | CASSAGTGSTEAFF | TGTGCCAGCAGCGCAGGGACAGGGAGCACTGAAGCTTTCTTT
TRBJ1-6 | . | . | TRBV7-3 | CVSSLGESYNSPLHF | TGTGTCAGCAGCCTCGGAGAGTCCTATAATTCACCCCTCCACTTT
TRBJ2-5 | . | . | TRBV7-9 | CASSLTSYQETQYF | TGTGCCAGCAGCTTAACGTCGTACCAAGAGACCCAGTACTTC
TRBJ1-6 | . | . | TRBV12-3/TRBV12-4 | CASTGQKENSPLHF | TGTGCCAGCACTGGACAGAAGGAAAATTCACCCCTCCACTTT
TRBJ2-7 | . | few | TRBV4-1 | CASSQVTLTYEQYF | TGCGCCAGCAGCCAAGTGACTCTGACCTACGAGCAGTACTTC
TRBJ2-3 | . | few | TRBV4-1 | CASSQGYLSDTQYF | TGCGCCAGCAGCCAGGGGTATCTTTCAGATACGCAGTATTTT
TRBJ1-4 | . | once | TRBV15 | CATSHGGTSAPFATNEKLFF | TGTGCCACCAGCCACGGGGGAACATCTGCCCCTTTTGCAACTAATGAAAAACTGTTTTTT
TRBJ1-2 | . | . | TRBV7-2 | CASSPRQRYGYTF | TGTGCCAGCAGCCCCCGACAGAGATATGGCTACACCTTC
TRBJ1-1 | . | . | TRBV7-2 | CASSPQGRRAFF | TGTGCCAGCAGCCCTCAGGGGCGCAGGGCTTTCTTT
TRBJ1-6 | . | . | TRBV12-3/TRBV12-4 | CASSLQDSPLHF | TGTGCCAGCAGCCTCCAAGATTCACCCCTCCACTTT
TRBJ2-3 | . | . | TRBV12-3/TRBV12-4 | CASSLAGASADTQYF | TGTGCCAGCAGTTTAGCGGGCGCGTCCGCAGATACGCAGTATTTT
TRBJ2-1 | TRBD2 | . | TRBV11-2 | CASSLLSGGKRDEQFF | TGTGCCAGCAGCTTACTGAGCGGGGGTAAGCGGGATGAGCAGTTCTTC
TRBJ2-4 | TRBD2 | . | TRBV27 | CASSSLVGLDKNIQYF | TGTGCCAGCAGTTCCCTAGTCGGACTAGACAAAAACATTCAGTACTTC
TRBJ2-1 | . | few | TRBV12-3/TRBV12-4 | CASSWAAGSYNEQFF | TGTGCCAGCAGTTGGGCGGCGGGTTCCTACAATGAGCAGTTCTTC
TRBJ2-5 | . | few | TRBV5-1 | CASSLRRLVEETQYF | TGCGCCAGCAGCTTGAGGAGACTAGTGGAAGAGACCCAGTACTTC
TRBJ2-1 | TRBD1 | . | TRBV5-1 | CASSWGTGMGNEQFF | TGCGCCAGCAGCTGGGGGACAGGGATGGGTAATGAGCAGTTCTTC
TRBJ1-5 | . | many | TRBV29-1 | CSVGEGDQPQHF | TGCAGCGTTGGTGAGGGAGATCAGCCCCAGCATTTT
TRBJ2-5 | . | many | TRBV10-3 | CAISVSGSEETQYF | TGTGCCATCAGTGTGTCGGGGAGTGAAGAGACCCAGTACTTC